These 11 T cell receptor beta chains originate from one sample sequenced in a study of shared clonotypes between healthy human individuals. Libraries were prepared by immunoSEQ multiplex PCR; TCRdb keeps only in-frame clonotypes and omits some of them. The table lists about 1.1 million clones, about 80% of them singletons. Input material: memory CD4+ T cells from PBMCs. Documented subset: CD45RA-negative fraction. Source of these receptors: a man aged 18 to 30 in good health. Some clones in this sample may be carry-over from other donors' samples.

This clone was counted only a few times. This rearrangement joins TRBV5-6 to TRBJ1-2; D gene unclear. Trimming took 4 bases from V and 1 from J, leaving 8 bases between them. Germline V gene sequence: CDR1 SGHDT, CDR2 YYEEEE. The CDR3 totals 13 residues. This CDR3 is CASSPWSNYGYTF. CDR3 DNA: TGTGCCAGCAGCCCCTGGAGTAACTATGGCTACACCTTC.

The CDR3 protein is CASSPGQVLEKLFF. The CDR3 bases are TGTGCCAGCAGTCCGGGACAGGTTTTGGAAAAACTGTTTTTT. The genes are TRBV28 and TRBJ1-4, with TRBD1 matching over 8 bases. From germline, CDR1 is MDHEN and CDR2 SYDVKM. This CDR3 comprises 14 residues. V was pared by 5 bases and J by 8 bases, with 7 bases of the junction left unmatched.

The rearrangement uses TRBV28 and TRBJ1-1; possibly TRBD1 for D (6 bases). Looked up from germline, CDR1 is MDHEN and CDR2 is SYDVKM. The CDR3 has 15 residues. Deletions cut 6 bases from V and 4 bases from J, with 18 bases between. The CDR3 DNA reads TGTGCCAGCAGGGCGATGGGGGCGCGGGGCACTGAAGCTTTCTTT. Translated, it gives CASRAMGARGTEAFF.

This clone was recorded many times. The chain employs TRBV4-3 and TRBJ2-2; D gene ambiguous. Trimming cost V 0 bases and J 7 bases, with 9 bases left between them. Looked up from germline, CDR1 is LGHNA and CDR2 is YSLEER. CDR3 length: 14 residues. The CDR3 is CASSQDRSFGELFF. CDR3 nucleotides: TGCGCCAGCAGCCAAGATAGGAGCTTCGGGGAGCTGTTTTTT.

The gene calls are TRBV14 and TRBJ1-1, with 8 nucleotides matching TRBD1. From germline, CDR1 is SGHDN and CDR2 FVKESK. The CDR3 is 15 residues long. The V segment lost 1 base and the J segment 0 bases; nucleotides outside the gene matches: 1. The CDR3 DNA follows: TGTGCCAGCAGCCAAGGGGACAGGCTGAACACTGAAGCTTTCTTT. Translation gives CASSQGDRLNTEAFF.

About this clone itself: A much larger clone is a single base away; this may be a read error. At the DNA level, this CDR3 is encoded by other sequences in the same sample as well. This chain joins TRBV5-1 and TRBJ2-3; D gene uncertain. The CDR3 is 13 residues long. CDR1 is SGHRS, CDR2 YFSETQ, per germline. The V end lost 1 base, the J end lost 1 base, and 4 bases lay between the germline ends. The CDR3 sequence is CASSLQGTDTQYF. CDR3 nucleotide sequence: TGCGCCAGCAGCTTGCAGGGCACAGATACGCAGTATTTT.

The chain has TRBV4-2 and TRBJ2-1, with TRBD2 matching 8 bases. This CDR3 spans 17 amino acids. Germline CDR1 LGHNA, CDR2 YNFKEQ. Losses at the gene ends were 0 bases for V and 4 bases for J; bases not matched to a gene: 8. CDR3 amino acids: CASSQETGQREYNEQFF. CDR3 nucleotide sequence: TGTGCCAGCAGCCAAGAGACCGGGCAGCGGGAGTACAATGAGCAGTTCTTC.

Of note for this clone: In the same sample, other DNA sequences code for this CDR3. V gene TRBV18 combines with J gene TRBJ1-5; the D is unclear. Trimming left V 3 bases short and J 3 bases short, with 6 bases between. This CDR3 contains 13 residues. CDR1 is KGHSH, CDR2 LQKENI, per germline. CDR3 amino acids: CASSPSINQPQHF. Written as DNA, the CDR3 is TGTGCCAGCTCACCCTCAATCAATCAGCCCCAGCATTTT.

The V call is TRBV5-1, the J call TRBJ2-5, with D possibly being TRBD1 (6 bases). The ends were cut back, 0 bases at V and 5 bases at J, with 17 bases in the middle. The CDR3 is 16 amino acids. Germline V gene sequence: CDR1 SGHRS, CDR2 YFSETQ. The CDR3 sequence is CASSLGIQGSVETQYF. The CDR3 bases are TGCGCCAGCAGCTTGGGTATTCAGGGGAGCGTGGAGACCCAGTACTTC.

Here the CDR3 reads CASRPTAGGNSYNEQFF. The CDR3 DNA is TGCGCCAGCAGACCCACAGCGGGAGGGAACTCCTACAATGAGCAGTTCTTC. This chain joins TRBV10-1 and TRBJ2-1, with TRBD2 matching 10 bases. CDR3 length: 17 amino acids. Germline-derived CDR1 and CDR2 are WNHNN and SYGVQD (reference sequence). After removal of 6 bases from V and 0 bases from J, the junction contained 8 bases not matched to a gene.

The rearrangement uses TRBV11-2 and TRBJ1-3, with D perhaps matching TRBD1 (6 bases). CDR1 and CDR2 (germline): SGHAT, FQNNGV. V was clipped by 0 bases and J by 1 base, with 13 bases between them. CDR3 length equals 17 residues. The CDR3 bases are TGTGCCAGCAGCTTAGATACAGGGTGGGCTTCTGGAAACACCATATATTTT. Protein: CASSLDTGWASGNTIYF.